These T cell receptor beta chains were read from a single sample in a study of blood T cells in healthy people across ages. TCRdb re-called the 5' RACE reads through MiXCR, storing one row per CDR3 protein. The repertoire holds about 1,000,000 distinct CDR3 sequences, with around 45% as singletons. The sequenced sample consisted of blood. The source is a woman between 55 and 75 years old in good health. CDR3s include the opening cysteine and the closing phenylalanine or tryptophan. The order of the fields is D gene, clone size, J gene, V gene, CDR3 DNA, CDR3 protein. The D gene is left open where the match is weak. Clone size is stated in some rows and not others, as once, few, many or a class when expanded.

>TRBD2|-|TRBJ2-1|TRBV6-5
TGTGCCAGCACCCGATTAGCGGGAGACGGCCATGAGCAGTTCTTC
CASTRLAGDGHEQFF
>TRBD2|-|TRBJ2-1|TRBV29-1
TGCAGCGTTGAGGCCAGGACTAGCGATTACAATGAGCAGTTCTTC
CSVEARTSDYNEQFF
>-|-|TRBJ2-5|TRBV30
TGTGCCTGGAGTGTACTCCGGCAGGGGAGACAAGAGACCCAGTACTTC
CAWSVLRQGRQETQYF
>-|-|TRBJ2-5|TRBV11-2
TGTGCCAGCAGCCCGGCGACACCACAAGAGACCCAGTACTTC
CASSPATPQETQYF
>TRBD1|-|TRBJ1-1|TRBV30
TGTGCCTGGAGTGTAAGGGGGCGCACTGAAGCTTTCTTT
CAWSVRGRTEAFF
>-|-|TRBJ1-4|TRBV10-3
TGTGCCATCAGTGAGTCTGAAGAAAAACTGTTTTTT
CAISESEEKLFF
>-|many|TRBJ2-5|TRBV9
TGTGCCAGCAGCGTAGGGGTGGGGGCAGAGACCCAGTACTTC
CASSVGVGAETQYF
>-|-|TRBJ1-2|TRBV20-1
TGCAGTGCTAGGCTGGGGGGACGTAACTATGGCTACACCTTC
CSARLGGRNYGYTF
>-|-|TRBJ2-7|TRBV4-1
TGCGCCAGCAGCCAAATCAATATAACAGGTGGCGGCGAGCAGTACTTC
CASSQINITGGGEQYF
>TRBD1|-|TRBJ2-1|TRBV5-1
TGCGCCAGCAGGGAGGGACAGGGGGGATACAATGAGCAGTTCTTC
CASREGQGGYNEQFF
>TRBD2|many|TRBJ2-5|TRBV29-1
TGCAGCGTGGGACTAGCGGGGCCGCAAGAGACCCAGTACTTC
CSVGLAGPQETQYF
>-|-|TRBJ2-1|TRBV12-3/TRBV12-4
TGTGCCAGCAGTTCCCGGGAAAACGGGGGTAATGAGCAGTTCTTC
CASSSRENGGNEQFF
>-|few|TRBJ2-3|TRBV12-3/TRBV12-4
TGTGCCAGCAGCCCCCCGGGGCCGCCGGATACGCAGTATTTT
CASSPPGPPDTQYF
>-|-|TRBJ2-7|TRBV9
TGTGCCAGCAGCGTAGCTCCAGGGATTTCCTACGAGCAGTACTTC
CASSVAPGISYEQYF
>-|-|TRBJ2-5|TRBV20-1
TGCAGTGCTATGGTTTCCGGGAGTCCCGGAGAGTACTTC
CSAMVSGSPGEYF
>TRBD1|-|TRBJ1-4|TRBV9
TGTGCCAGCAGCGCCACAGGGGGCGATAATGAAAAACTGTTTTTT
CASSATGGDNEKLFF
>-|-|TRBJ2-7|TRBV7-2
TGTGCCAGCAGCCTAAGCCCCCAGGGCTACGAGCAGTACTTC
CASSLSPQGYEQYF
>TRBD1|-|TRBJ2-7|TRBV7-2
TGTGCCAGCAGGGCGCCGGGACAGGGCTACGAGCAGTACTTC
CASRAPGQGYEQYF
>TRBD2|few|TRBJ2-7|TRBV9
TGTGCCAGCAGCGAGGGGACTAGCATTTACGAGCAGTACTTC
CASSEGTSIYEQYF
>-|-|TRBJ2-1|TRBV20-1
TGCAGTGCGGAGGAGGTATGGCGAAATGAGCAGTTCTTC
CSAEEVWRNEQFF
>TRBD1|once|TRBJ1-6|TRBV6-5
TGTGCCAGCGGCCCGGACAGGGGACATTCACCCCTCCACTTT
CASGPDRGHSPLHF
>-|-|TRBJ2-5|TRBV12-3/TRBV12-4
TGTGCCAGCAGTTTATTCGAGAATGGAGAGACCCAGTACTTC
CASSLFENGETQYF